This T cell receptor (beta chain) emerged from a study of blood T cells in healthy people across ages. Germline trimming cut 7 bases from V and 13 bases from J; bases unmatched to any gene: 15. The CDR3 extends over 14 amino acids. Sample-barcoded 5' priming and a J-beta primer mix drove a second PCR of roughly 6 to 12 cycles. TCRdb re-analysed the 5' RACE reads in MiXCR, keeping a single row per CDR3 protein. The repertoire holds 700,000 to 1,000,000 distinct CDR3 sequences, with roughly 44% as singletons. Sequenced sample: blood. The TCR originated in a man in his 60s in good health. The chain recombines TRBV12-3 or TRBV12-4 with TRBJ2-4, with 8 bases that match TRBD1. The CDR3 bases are TGTGCCAGCAAGACCGGACAGGGTGTAGGGGAGCAGTACTTC. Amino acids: CASKTGQGVGEQYF.